What follows are 5 T cell receptor beta chains derived from one specimen sequenced in a study of post-analysis software for immune sequencing data (dated by TCRdb to 2015 to 2017). Findings and caveats that apply to the study as a whole: Patients showed significantly higher frequencies than controls for roughly five TRBV segments, among them TRBV5-6, TRBV5-1 and TRBV20-1.

These receptors lack a known antigen. Libraries came from PCR. The data were produced on an Illumina HiSeq 2500. To reduce PCR and sequencing biases, unique molecular identifiers were incorporated into the TCR beta cDNA libraries. TCRdb reanalyzed the raw reads on its own, using fastp at Q25 for trimming and MiXCR for clone calling, and kept in-frame beta chains. One record per CDR3 amino acid sequence lists the most common genes and DNA. The sample table holds roughly 620,000 distinct CDR3 sequences, of which 44% were seen once. Of the sample, about 1.8% falls within the top ten clones. The material sequenced was blood. These receptors were collected from a girl aged 5-17 years with multiple sclerosis.

CDR3 sequence (DNA): TGTGCCATCAGGGGGGGACTAGTTGAACGGGCCCCTGAGCAGTACTTC. The encoded protein is CAIRGGLVERAPEQYF. This rearrangement joins TRBV10-3 to TRBJ2-4; 8 bases map to TRBD2. This CDR3 spans 16 amino acids. V gave up 6 bases and J gave up 13 bases; unmatched junction bases: 20. Germline CDR1 reads ENHRY; CDR2 reads SYGVKD.

The rearrangement joins TRBV28 to TRBJ2-4; perhaps TRBD1 as D (5 bases). The DNA end lines up better with TRBJ2-7; the J call may be wrong. Germline loops: CDR1 MDHEN, CDR2 SYDVKM. The CDR3 sequence is 13 residues long. The DNA for the CDR3 is TGTGCCAGCAGTACTGACAGATACTACGAGCAGTACTTC. The encoded protein is CASSTDRYYEQYF.

V usage is TRBV5-5 and J usage is TRBJ1-5, with unresolved D. Germline lookup yields CDR1 SGHKS and CDR2 YYEKEE (reference sequence). CDR3 length equals 16 residues. V was cut by 1 base and J by 0 bases, with 11 bases left in between. CDR3 DNA: TGTGCCAGCAGCTTGCACGTAGGAGTTAGCAATCAGCCCCAGCATTTT. It specifies CASSLHVGVSNQPQHF.

In this sample, this clonotype turned up a few times. This chain connects TRBV6-5 to TRBJ2-7; tentative D call: TRBD1 (5 bases). Germline V gives CDR1 MNHEY, CDR2 SVGAGI. The CDR3 is made up of 14 amino acids. V was trimmed by 6 bases and J by 0 bases, leaving 12 bases between them. CDR3 bases: TGTGCCAGCAGAGATCAGGGCAACTCCTACGAGCAGTACTTC. This sequence encodes CASRDQGNSYEQYF.

CDR3 bases: TGTGCCAGCAGTGCCGGGACTAGCGGGAGTTGGATCAAAAACATTCAGTACTTC. As protein: CASSAGTSGSWIKNIQYF. The V gene is TRBV12-3 or TRBV12-4, the J gene TRBJ2-4; TRBD2 agrees at 14 bases. The CDR3 length is 18 residues. V gave up 5 bases and J gave up 3 bases; unmatched junction bases: 9.